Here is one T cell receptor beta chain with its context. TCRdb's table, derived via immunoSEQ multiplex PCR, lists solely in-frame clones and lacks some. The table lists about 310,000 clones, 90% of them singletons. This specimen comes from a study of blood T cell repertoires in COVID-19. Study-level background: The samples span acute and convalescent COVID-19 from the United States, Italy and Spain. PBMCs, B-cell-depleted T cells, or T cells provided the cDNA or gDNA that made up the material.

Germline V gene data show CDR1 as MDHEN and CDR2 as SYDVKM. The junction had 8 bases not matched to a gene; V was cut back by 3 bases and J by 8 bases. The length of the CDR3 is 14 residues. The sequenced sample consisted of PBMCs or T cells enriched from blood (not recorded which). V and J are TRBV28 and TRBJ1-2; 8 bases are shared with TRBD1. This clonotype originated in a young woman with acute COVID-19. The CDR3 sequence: CASSFGRGRAGYTF. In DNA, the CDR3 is TGTGCCAGCAGTTTCGGCAGGGGGCGAGCCGGCTACACCTTC.